This T cell receptor beta chain was sequenced for a study of identifying expanded T cells in peripheral blood. Study-wide points: Differentially abundant clones: around 1.2 between replicates, about 17 at roughly 13 days, 18 to 20 at four. Across healthy donors, higher total template counts meant significantly greater approximately two-week count variance.

Collection occurred without any documented infections or immune events in donors. Clones were sequenced by immunoSEQ multiplex PCR, and TCRdb holds only the in-frame ones, with some missing. The data show about 130,000 clones, 70% to 90% seen once. With respect to this clone: Antigen unknown.

Germline values: CDR1 MRHNA, CDR2 SNTAGT. There are 14 residues in the CDR3. V was clipped by 5 bases and J by 7 bases; unmatched bases: 8. The sequence came from a person between 18 and 75 years old in good health. The V and J genes are TRBV6-4 and TRBJ1-5, with TRBD1 matching over 7 bases. The sequencing input was blood. The CDR3 loop reads CASSPTGTGQPQHF. For the CDR3, the DNA is TGTGCCAGCAGTCCGACAGGGACGGGCCAGCCCCAGCATTTT.